This entry concerns a single T cell receptor beta chain. Its matching antigen is unknown. Clones were sequenced by immunoSEQ multiplex PCR, and TCRdb holds only the in-frame ones, with some missing. The table has 29,000 or so clones, over 85% seen once. Trimming shortened V by 7 bases and J by 1 base, and 11 bases separated the two germline ends. Germline CDR1 LNHDA, CDR2 SQIVND (reference sequence). This CDR3 has 14 residues. The record originates from a study of multiple sclerosis patients with progressive multifocal leukoencephalopathy. Study-wide findings and caveats: It is unclear whether the findings reflect JC virus infection or general immunocompromise. Lower normalized Shannon entropy suggested reduced TRB diversity in most PML patients. Expanded clones at PML onset predated and persisted through natalizumab therapy.

Noted time point: roughly 6 months of natalizumab therapy. The clonotype originates from a human donor with multiple sclerosis. Specimen: PBMCs, collected from a patient treated with natalizumab. The chain joins TRBV19 to TRBJ1-5, with D possibly matching TRBD1 (5 bases). CDR3 DNA: TGTGCCAGTATCGGGGGGGGGAGCAATCAGCCCCAGCATTTT. It yields the protein CASIGGGSNQPQHF.